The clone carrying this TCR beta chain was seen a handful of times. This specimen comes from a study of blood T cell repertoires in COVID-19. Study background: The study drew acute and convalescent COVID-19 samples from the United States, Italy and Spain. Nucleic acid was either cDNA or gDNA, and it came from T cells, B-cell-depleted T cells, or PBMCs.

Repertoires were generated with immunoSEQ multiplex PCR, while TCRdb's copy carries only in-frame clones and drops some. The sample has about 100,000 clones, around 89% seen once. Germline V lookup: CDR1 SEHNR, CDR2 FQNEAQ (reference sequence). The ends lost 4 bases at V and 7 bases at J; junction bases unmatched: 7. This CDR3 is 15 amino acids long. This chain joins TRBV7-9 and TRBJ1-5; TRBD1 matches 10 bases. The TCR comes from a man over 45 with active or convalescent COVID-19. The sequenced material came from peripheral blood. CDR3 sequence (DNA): TGTGCCAGCAGCTCGGACAGGGGGGGAAACCAGCCCCAGCATTTT. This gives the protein CASSSDRGGNQPQHF.